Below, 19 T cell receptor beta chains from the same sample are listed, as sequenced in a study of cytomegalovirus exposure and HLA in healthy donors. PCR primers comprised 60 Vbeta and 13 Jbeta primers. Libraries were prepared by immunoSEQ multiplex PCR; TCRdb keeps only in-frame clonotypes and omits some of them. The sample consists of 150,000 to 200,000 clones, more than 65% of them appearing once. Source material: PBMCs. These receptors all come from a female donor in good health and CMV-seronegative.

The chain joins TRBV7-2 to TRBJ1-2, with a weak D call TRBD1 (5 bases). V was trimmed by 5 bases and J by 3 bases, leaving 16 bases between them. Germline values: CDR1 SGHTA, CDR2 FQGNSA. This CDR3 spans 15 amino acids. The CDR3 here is CASSPHHRSHYGYTF. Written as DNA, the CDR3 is TGTGCCAGCAGCCCCCACCACAGGAGTCACTATGGCTACACCTTC.

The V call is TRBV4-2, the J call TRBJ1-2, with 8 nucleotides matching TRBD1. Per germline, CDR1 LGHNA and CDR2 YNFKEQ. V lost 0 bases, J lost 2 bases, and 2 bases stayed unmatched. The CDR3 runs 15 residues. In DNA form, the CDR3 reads TGTGCCAGCAGCCAAGATCGACAGGGGAACTATGGCTACACCTTC. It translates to CASSQDRQGNYGYTF.

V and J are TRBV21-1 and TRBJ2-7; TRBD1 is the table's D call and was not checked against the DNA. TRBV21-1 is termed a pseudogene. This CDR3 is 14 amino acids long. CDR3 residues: CASSKRQGSYEQYF. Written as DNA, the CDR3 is TGTGCCAGCAGCAAGAGACAGGGTTCCTACGAGCAGTACTTC.

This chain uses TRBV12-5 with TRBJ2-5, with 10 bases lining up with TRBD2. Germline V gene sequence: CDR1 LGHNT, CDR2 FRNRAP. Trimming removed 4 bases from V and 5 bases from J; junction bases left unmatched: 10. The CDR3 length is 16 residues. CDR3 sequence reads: CASGWGQAGGRETQYF. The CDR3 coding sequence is TGTGCTAGTGGTTGGGGGCAAGCGGGGGGGAGGGAGACCCAGTACTTC.

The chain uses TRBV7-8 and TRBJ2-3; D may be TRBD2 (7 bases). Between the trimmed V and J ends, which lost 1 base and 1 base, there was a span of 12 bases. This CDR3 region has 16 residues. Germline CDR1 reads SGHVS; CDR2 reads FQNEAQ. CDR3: CASSLEGGLGTDTQYF. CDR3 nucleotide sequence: TGTGCCAGCAGCTTAGAGGGGGGGTTGGGCACAGATACGCAGTATTTT. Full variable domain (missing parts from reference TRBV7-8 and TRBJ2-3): GAGVSQSPRYKVAKRGQDVALRCDPISGHVSLFWYQQALGQGPEFLTYFQNEAQLDKSGLPSDRFFAERPEGSVSTLKIQRTQQEDSAVYLCASSLEGGLGTDTQYFGPGTRLTVL.

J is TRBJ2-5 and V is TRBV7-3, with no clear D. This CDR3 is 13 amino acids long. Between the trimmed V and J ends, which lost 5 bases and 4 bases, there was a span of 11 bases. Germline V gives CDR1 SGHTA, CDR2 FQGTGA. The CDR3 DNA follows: TGTGCCAGCAGCCCTCTTAGCTCAGAGACCCAGTACTTC. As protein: CASSPLSSETQYF.

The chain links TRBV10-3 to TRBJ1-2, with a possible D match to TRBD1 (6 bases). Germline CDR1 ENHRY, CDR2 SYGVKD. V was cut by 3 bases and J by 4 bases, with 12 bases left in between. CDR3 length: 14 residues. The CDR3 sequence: CAISDEDSLYGYTF. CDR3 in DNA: TGTGCCATCAGTGACGAGGACAGCCTCTATGGCTACACCTTC.

The CDR3 DNA follows: TGTGCCAGCAGCCTAGGACCGACAGGGGGCACCGATTTGAACACTGAAGCTTTCTTT. It encodes CASSLGPTGGTDLNTEAFF. The chain employs TRBV27 and TRBJ1-1; 10 bases fit TRBD1. The ends lost 6 bases at V and 0 bases at J; junction bases unmatched: 16. CDR1 MNHEY and CDR2 SMNVEV come from the germline V gene (reference sequence). The CDR3 is 19 amino acids.

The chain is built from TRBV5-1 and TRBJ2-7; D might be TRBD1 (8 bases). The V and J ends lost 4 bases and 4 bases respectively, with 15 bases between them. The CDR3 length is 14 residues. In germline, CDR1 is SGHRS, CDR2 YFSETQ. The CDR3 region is CASSRGQGGYEQYF. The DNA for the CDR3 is TGCGCCAGCAGCCGAGGACAGGGAGGGTACGAGCAGTACTTC.

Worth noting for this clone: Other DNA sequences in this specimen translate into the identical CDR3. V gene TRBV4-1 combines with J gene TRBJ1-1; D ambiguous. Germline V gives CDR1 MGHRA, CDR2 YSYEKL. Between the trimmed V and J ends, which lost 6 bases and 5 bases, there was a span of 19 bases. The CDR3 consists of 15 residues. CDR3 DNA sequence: TGCGCCAGCAGAGCGCTTAGATCTGGAGGGACTGAAGCTTTCTTT. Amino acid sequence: CASRALRSGGTEAFF.

This CDR3 reads CASSPVSGANVLTF. CDR3 coding DNA: TGTGCCAGCAGCCCGGTGTCGGGGGCCAACGTCCTGACTTTC. The chain couples TRBV7-3 to TRBJ2-6; D is uncertain. Germline V gene sequence: CDR1 SGHTA, CDR2 FQGTGA. This CDR3 comprises 14 residues. Trimming removed 5 bases from V and 4 bases from J, with 9 bases in between. Drawing the rest from reference TRBV7-3 and TRBJ2-6, the complete variable domain is GAGVSQTPSNKVTEKGKYVELRCDPISGHTALYWYRQSLGQGPEFLIYFQGTGAADDSGLPNDRFFAVRPEGSVSTLKIQRTERGDSAVYLCASSPVSGANVLTFGAGSRLTVL.

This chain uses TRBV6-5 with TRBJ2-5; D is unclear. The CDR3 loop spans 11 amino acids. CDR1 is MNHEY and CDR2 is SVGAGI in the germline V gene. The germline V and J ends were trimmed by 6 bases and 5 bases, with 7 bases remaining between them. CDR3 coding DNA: TGTGCCAGCAGCATACGGGAGACCCAGTACTTC. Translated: CASSIRETQYF.

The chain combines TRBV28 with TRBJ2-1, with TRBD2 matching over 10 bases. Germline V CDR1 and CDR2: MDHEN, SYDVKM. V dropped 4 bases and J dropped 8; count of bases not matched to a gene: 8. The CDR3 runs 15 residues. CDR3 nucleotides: TGTGCCAGCAGTTCTCTAGCGGGAGATTGGTATGAGCAGTTCTTC. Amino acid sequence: CASSSLAGDWYEQFF.

CDR3 sequence reads: CASSYTGRETQYF. The CDR3 DNA reads TGTGCCAGCAGTTATACAGGGAGAGAGACCCAGTACTTC. The chain couples TRBV6-6 to TRBJ2-5, with D tentatively TRBD1 (6 bases). From germline, CDR1 is MNHNY and CDR2 SVGAGI (reference sequence). The germline V and J ends were trimmed by 3 bases and 4 bases, with 9 bases remaining between them. The CDR3 is made up of 13 amino acids.

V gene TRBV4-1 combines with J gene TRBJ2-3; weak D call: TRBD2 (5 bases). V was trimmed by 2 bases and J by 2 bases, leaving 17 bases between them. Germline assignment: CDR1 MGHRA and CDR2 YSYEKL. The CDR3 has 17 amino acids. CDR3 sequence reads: CASSQLESGGFTDTQYF. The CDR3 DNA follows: TGCGCCAGCAGCCAATTGGAGTCAGGCGGGTTCACAGATACGCAGTATTTT.

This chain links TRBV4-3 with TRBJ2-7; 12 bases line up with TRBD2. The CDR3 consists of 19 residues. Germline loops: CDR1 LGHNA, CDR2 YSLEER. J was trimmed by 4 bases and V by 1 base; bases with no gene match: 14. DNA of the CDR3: TGCGCCAGCAGCCAAGGGACTAGCGGGAAACGGACCTCGAGATACGAGCAGTACTTC. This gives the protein CASSQGTSGKRTSRYEQYF.

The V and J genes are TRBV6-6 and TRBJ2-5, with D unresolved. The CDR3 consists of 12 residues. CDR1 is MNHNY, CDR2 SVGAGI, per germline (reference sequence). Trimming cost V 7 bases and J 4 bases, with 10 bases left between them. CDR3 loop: CASTHRGETQYF. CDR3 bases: TGTGCCAGCACCCACCGAGGAGAGACCCAGTACTTC.

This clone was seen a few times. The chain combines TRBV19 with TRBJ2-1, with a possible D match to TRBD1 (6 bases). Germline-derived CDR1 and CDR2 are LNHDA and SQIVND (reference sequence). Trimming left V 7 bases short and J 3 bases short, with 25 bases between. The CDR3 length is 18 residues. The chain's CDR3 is CASKGTPGSIGDYNEQFF. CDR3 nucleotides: TGTGCCAGTAAGGGGACACCTGGAAGTATTGGGGACTACAATGAGCAGTTCTTC.

The CDR3 region has the DNA TGTGCCAGCAGTTTTGGTGGTTTATCGTCCTACGAGCAGTACTTC. This codes for CASSFGGLSSYEQYF. V usage is TRBV27 and J usage is TRBJ2-5; D is unclear. The end of the DNA aligns better with TRBJ2-7, so the J call may be wrong. Germline CDR1 and CDR2: MNHEY and SMNVEV (reference sequence). The CDR3 contains 15 residues.